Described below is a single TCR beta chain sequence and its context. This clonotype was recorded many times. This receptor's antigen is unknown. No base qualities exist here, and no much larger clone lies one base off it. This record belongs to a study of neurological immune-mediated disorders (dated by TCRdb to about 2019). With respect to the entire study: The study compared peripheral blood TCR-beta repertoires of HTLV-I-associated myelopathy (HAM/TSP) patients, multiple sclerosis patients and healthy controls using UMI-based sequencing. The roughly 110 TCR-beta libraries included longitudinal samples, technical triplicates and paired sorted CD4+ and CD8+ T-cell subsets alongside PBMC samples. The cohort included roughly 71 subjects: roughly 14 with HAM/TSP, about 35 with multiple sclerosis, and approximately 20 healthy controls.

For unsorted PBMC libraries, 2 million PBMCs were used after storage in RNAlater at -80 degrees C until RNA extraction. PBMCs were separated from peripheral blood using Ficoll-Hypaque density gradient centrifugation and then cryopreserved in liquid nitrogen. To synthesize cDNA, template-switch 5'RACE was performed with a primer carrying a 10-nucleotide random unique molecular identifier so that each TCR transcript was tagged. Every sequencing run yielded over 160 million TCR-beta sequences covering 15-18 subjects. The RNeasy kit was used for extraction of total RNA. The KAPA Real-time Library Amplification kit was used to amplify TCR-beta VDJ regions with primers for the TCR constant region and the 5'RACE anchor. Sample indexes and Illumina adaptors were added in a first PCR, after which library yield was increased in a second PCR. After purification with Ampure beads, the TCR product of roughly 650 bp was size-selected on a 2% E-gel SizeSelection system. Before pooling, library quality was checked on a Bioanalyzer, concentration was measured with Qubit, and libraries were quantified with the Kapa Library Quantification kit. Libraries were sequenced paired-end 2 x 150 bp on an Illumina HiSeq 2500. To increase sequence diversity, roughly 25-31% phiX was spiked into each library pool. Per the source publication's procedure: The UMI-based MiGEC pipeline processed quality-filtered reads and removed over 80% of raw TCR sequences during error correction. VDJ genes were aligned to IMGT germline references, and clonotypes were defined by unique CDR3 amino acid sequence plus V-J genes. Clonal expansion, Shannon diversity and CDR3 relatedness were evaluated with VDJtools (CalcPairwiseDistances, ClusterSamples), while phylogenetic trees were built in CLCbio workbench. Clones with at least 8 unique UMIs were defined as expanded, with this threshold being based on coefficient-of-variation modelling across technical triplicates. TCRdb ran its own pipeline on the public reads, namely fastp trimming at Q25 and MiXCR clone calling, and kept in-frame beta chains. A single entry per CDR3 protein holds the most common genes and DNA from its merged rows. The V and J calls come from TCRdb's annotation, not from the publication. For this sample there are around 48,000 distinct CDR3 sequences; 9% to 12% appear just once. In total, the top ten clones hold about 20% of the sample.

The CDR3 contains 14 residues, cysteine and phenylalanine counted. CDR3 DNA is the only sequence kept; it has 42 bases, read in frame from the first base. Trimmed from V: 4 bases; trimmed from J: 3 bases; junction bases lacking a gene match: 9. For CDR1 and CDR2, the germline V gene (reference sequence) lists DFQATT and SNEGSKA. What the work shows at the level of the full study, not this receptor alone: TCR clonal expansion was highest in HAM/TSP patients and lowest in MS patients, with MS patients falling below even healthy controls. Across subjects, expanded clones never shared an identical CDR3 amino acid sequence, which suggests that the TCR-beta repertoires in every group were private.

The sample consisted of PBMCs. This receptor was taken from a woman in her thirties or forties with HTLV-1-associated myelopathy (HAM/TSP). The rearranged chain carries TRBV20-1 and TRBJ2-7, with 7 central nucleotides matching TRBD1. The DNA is TGCAGTGCTACAGAAACGGGACAGCACTACGAGCAGTACTTC. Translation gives CSATETGQHYEQYF.